The T cell receptor (beta chain) described here comes from a study of regulatory T cells in long-lasting Graves disease. Deletions cut 1 base from V and 2 bases from J, with 16 bases between. This CDR3 has 16 residues. The V gene's germline CDR1 is DFQATT and CDR2 SNEGSKA (reference sequence). Time point indicated: newly diagnosed GD, antithyroid drugs for less than 3 months. Making the TCR library involved RNA that had been extracted from PBMCs. The collection involved drawing around 8.5 milliliters of peripheral blood into EDTA tubes. Building of the TCR beta libraries involved iRepertoire HTBI primers and Arm-PCR of CDR3 regions. TCRdb re-derived calls from the multiplex PCR reads in MiXCR, one entry per CDR3 protein. Among more than 400,000 distinct CDR3 sequences, about 15% were seen once, and the ten largest hold around 11%. This clonotype was counted a few times. The sample also formed part of further work on T cells in Graves' hyperthyroidism and ophthalmopathy. That report notes: Diagnoses were established using clinical symptoms, serum thyroxine and TRAb, thyroid ultrasound and orbital computed tomography. During a first-round RT-PCR of the TCR CDR3, the HTBI primer set was used. Blood also contained most expanded thyroid clonotypes above 0.001.

The sample here was peripheral blood mononuclear cells (PBMCs), taken at new diagnosis, from a patient treated with antithyroid drugs. The chain carries TRBV20-1 and TRBJ2-3, with D hard to call. This receptor was taken from a woman aged 25 to 39 with Graves disease. CDR3 in DNA: TGCAGTGCTAGAGGAGAAGCGAGGAACCCCACAGATACGCAGTATTTT. As protein: CSARGEARNPTDTQYF.